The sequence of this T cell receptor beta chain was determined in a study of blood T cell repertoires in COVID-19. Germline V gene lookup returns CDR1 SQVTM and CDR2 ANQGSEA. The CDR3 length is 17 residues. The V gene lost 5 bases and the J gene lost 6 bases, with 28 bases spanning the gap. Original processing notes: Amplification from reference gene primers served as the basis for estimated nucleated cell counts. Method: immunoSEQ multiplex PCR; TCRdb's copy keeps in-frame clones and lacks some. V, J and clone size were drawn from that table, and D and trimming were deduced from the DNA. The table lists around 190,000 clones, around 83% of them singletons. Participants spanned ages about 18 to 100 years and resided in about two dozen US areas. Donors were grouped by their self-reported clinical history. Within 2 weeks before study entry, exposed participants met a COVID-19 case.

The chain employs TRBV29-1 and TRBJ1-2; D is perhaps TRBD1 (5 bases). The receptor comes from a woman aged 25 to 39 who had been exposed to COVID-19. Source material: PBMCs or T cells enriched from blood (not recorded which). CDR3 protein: CSVKITGTPGGIDGYTF. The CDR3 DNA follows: TGCAGCGTTAAGATAACCGGGACTCCGGGGGGTATAGATGGCTACACCTTC.